These 20 T cell receptor beta chains share one sample of origin, sequenced in a study of cytomegalovirus exposure and HLA in healthy donors. Primers for the PCR totalled 60 Vbeta and 13 Jbeta. Profiling relied on immunoSEQ multiplex PCR, and the TCRdb table lists in-frame clones only, not all of them. The sample holds more than 200,000 clones, around 85% seen once. The sequenced material came from PBMCs. The receptor source for this set is a girl aged 2 to 10 in good health and CMV-seronegative.

The chain combines TRBV4-2 with TRBJ1-5, with a possible D match to TRBD1 (5 bases). The CDR3 runs to 16 residues. The V end was cut by 0 bases, the J end by 4 bases, with 13 bases between. Per the germline V gene, CDR1 is LGHNA and CDR2 is YNFKEQ. The CDR3 nucleotides are TGTGCCAGCAGCCAAGATGGGAAGGGACTGAATCAGCCCCAGCATTTT. Amino acids: CASSQDGKGLNQPQHF.

Note on this clone: Other DNA sequences from this sample encode an identical CDR3 as well. This rearrangement joins TRBV5-4 to TRBJ1-2, with 7 bases identical to TRBD1. Germline CDR1 SGHNT, CDR2 YYREEE (reference sequence). The CDR3 is made up of 13 amino acids. Losses at the gene ends were 4 bases for V and 2 bases for J; bases not matched to a gene: 2. The CDR3 sequence: CASSPDRNYGYTF. The CDR3 coding sequence is TGTGCCAGCAGCCCGGACAGGAACTATGGCTACACCTTC.

This clone was seen only once. The V call is TRBV30, the J call TRBJ1-3; D ambiguous. Looked up from germline, CDR1 is GTSNPN and CDR2 is SVGIG (reference sequence). V lost 5 bases and J 4 bases, leaving 18 bases between the germline ends. The CDR3 has 15 residues. CDR3: CAWGRERVPGNTIYF. The DNA for the CDR3 is TGTGCCTGGGGCCGGGAGCGAGTACCAGGAAACACCATATATTTT.

This chain connects TRBV9 to TRBJ2-7, with 7 bases aligning to TRBD2. The CDR3 covers 15 residues. Per the germline V gene, CDR1 is SGDLS and CDR2 is YYNGEE. The V and J ends lost 0 bases and 3 bases, in that order; junction bases with no gene match: 6. This CDR3 is CASSVGSSGYYEQYF. Here the CDR3 DNA reads TGTGCCAGCAGCGTAGGTTCTAGCGGTTACTACGAGCAGTACTTC.

The sample holds a few counts of this clone. The CDR3 sequence: CASSPSAGLAFF. The CDR3 DNA follows: TGCGCCAGCAGCCCCAGTGCAGGGTTGGCTTTCTTT. The chain carries TRBV4-1 and TRBJ1-1, with D possibly being TRBD1 (5 bases). Trimming stripped 4 bases from V and 11 bases from J, with 14 bases between. From germline, CDR1 is MGHRA and CDR2 YSYEKL. This CDR3 contains 12 residues.

The chain links TRBV5-1 to TRBJ1-1; maybe TRBD1 (6 bases). V was pared by 4 bases and J by 6 bases, with 13 bases between. The CDR3 extends over 13 amino acids. Germline assignment: CDR1 SGHRS and CDR2 YFSETQ. CDR3 sequence reads: CASSPGAGAEAFF. The CDR3 region has the DNA TGCGCCAGCAGCCCAGGGGCGGGGGCTGAAGCTTTCTTT.

The chain joins TRBV19 to TRBJ2-2; possible D gene TRBD2, 5 bases. The CDR3 runs 15 residues. The germline CDR1 and CDR2 sequences are LNHDA and SQIVND (reference sequence). V gave up 2 bases and J gave up 4 bases, with 11 bases separating them. The CDR3 loop reads CASSITQAGTGELFF. The CDR3 nucleotides read TGTGCCAGTAGTATAACGCAGGCGGGCACCGGGGAGCTGTTTTTT.

This chain connects TRBV4-2 to TRBJ2-5, with D maybe TRBD2 (6 bases). Germline CDR1 LGHNA, CDR2 YNFKEQ. CDR3 length: 14 amino acids. Trimming shortened V by 1 base and J by 1 base, and 7 bases separated the two germline ends. The CDR3 here is CASSQVSGQETQYF. CDR3 nucleotide sequence: TGTGCCAGCAGCCAAGTTAGCGGCCAAGAGACCCAGTACTTC.

The chain is built from TRBV7-9 and TRBJ2-7, with 8 bases that match TRBD1. With 5 bases clipped from V and 11 bases from J, the junction kept 8 bases outside the gene matches. Germline-derived CDR1 and CDR2 are SEHNR and FQNEAQ (reference sequence). The CDR3 consists of 12 residues. CDR3 in DNA: TGTGCCAGCAGCCCACCGGACAGGGAAGAGTACTTC. Protein sequence: CASSPPDREEYF.

The rearrangement links TRBV5-1 to TRBJ1-4, with D maybe TRBD1 (6 bases). V dropped 4 bases and J dropped 7 bases, with 17 bases sitting between them. Germline V gene lookup returns CDR1 SGHRS and CDR2 YFSETQ. The CDR3 is 15 residues long. In DNA, the CDR3 is TGCGCCAGCAGCAGCGGACAGCCAGGAGGTGAAAAACTGTTTTTT. This translates into CASSSGQPGGEKLFF.

The chain links TRBV4-1 to TRBJ2-1; 9 positions match TRBD2. The length of the CDR3 is 17 residues. From germline, CDR1 is MGHRA and CDR2 YSYEKL. With V trimmed by 4 bases and J by 5 bases, 12 bases remained unmatched. CDR3 coding DNA: TGCGCCAGCAGCCCTCATGGTAGCGGGGGCCCAAACAATGAGCAGTTCTTC. Protein product: CASSPHGSGGPNNEQFF.

The J gene is TRBJ2-1, the V gene TRBV5-6, with TRBD2 identical over 11 bases. Germline loops: CDR1 SGHDT, CDR2 YYEEEE. J was trimmed by 4 bases and V by 0 bases; bases with no gene match: 9. The CDR3 extends over 18 amino acids. CDR3 sequence: CASSLDGLAGMVYNEQFF. In DNA, the CDR3 is TGTGCCAGCAGCTTGGATGGACTAGCGGGCATGGTTTACAATGAGCAGTTCTTC.

This sequence joins TRBV5-4 and TRBJ2-3; D is possibly TRBD1 (8 bases). Germline loops: CDR1 SGHNT, CDR2 YYREEE (reference sequence). V lost 4 bases and J 2 bases, leaving 23 bases between the germline ends. The CDR3 spans 18 residues. The CDR3 bases are TGTGCCAGCAGCCTGTTATTCCGGACAGGGAGGGACACAGATACGCAGTATTTT. It specifies CASSLLFRTGRDTDTQYF. Supplemented by reference TRBV5-4 and TRBJ2-3, the full variable domain reads ETGVTQSPTHLIKTRGQQVTLRCSSQSGHNTVSWYQQALGQGPQFIFQYYREEENGRGNFPPRFSGLQFPNYSSELNVNALELDDSALYLCASSLLFRTGRDTDTQYFGPGTRLTVL.

This clone was detected once. The chain couples TRBV4-1 to TRBJ1-1; D unresolved. This CDR3 region has 12 residues. Deletions cut 5 bases from V and 10 bases from J, with 14 bases between. Germline V CDR1 and CDR2: MGHRA, YSYEKL. The CDR3, as DNA: TGCGCCAGCAGCGGCGGGGAGGCAACAGCTTTCTTT. Translated, it gives CASSGGEATAFF.

The J gene is TRBJ2-1, the V gene TRBV2, with 7 positions matching TRBD2. Unmatched junction bases numbered 13, after V lost 7 bases and J lost 7 bases. This CDR3 comprises 15 residues. Germline-derived CDR1 and CDR2 are SNHLY and FYNNEI. CDR3 loop: CASKIGGGELNEQFF. The CDR3 DNA is TGTGCCAGCAAAATCGGGGGAGGGGAACTGAATGAGCAGTTCTTC.

The rearrangement links TRBV4-1 to TRBJ2-7, with 10 bases aligning to TRBD2. The J segment lost 1 base and the V segment lost 1 base, leaving 4 bases of the junction unmatched. The CDR3 runs to 16 residues. The germline gives CDR1 MGHRA, CDR2 YSYEKL. The CDR3 protein is CASSQGALAGSYEQYF. CDR3 DNA: TGCGCCAGCAGCCAAGGCGCACTAGCGGGATCCTACGAGCAGTACTTC.

J is TRBJ1-3 and V is TRBV6-4; TRBD1 agrees at 8 bases. CDR1 and CDR2 (germline): MRHNA, SNTAGT. Trimming at V came to 10 bases and at J to 2 bases, leaving 10 bases not matched to a gene. This CDR3 region has 15 residues. DNA of the CDR3: TGTGCCAACCCGACAGGGGTCAATCCTGGAAACACCATATATTTT. Translated, it gives CANPTGVNPGNTIYF.

In this sample, this clone turned up once. This chain uses TRBV6-5 with TRBJ1-5; the D gene is possibly TRBD1 (6 bases). Deletions cut 0 bases from V and 10 bases from J, with 13 bases between. The CDR3 consists of 14 residues. Germline V gene data show CDR1 as MNHEY and CDR2 as SVGAGI. The DNA for the CDR3 is TGTGCCAGCAGTTACTCGAGAGGGGGGGGACCCCAGCATTTT. It translates to CASSYSRGGGPQHF.

The chain couples TRBV7-9 to TRBJ2-3, with a possible D match to TRBD1 (5 bases). In germline, CDR1 is SEHNR, CDR2 FQNEAQ (reference sequence). The CDR3 is made up of 12 amino acids. V was shortened by 7 bases and J by 3 bases, with 8 bases between the two germline ends. The CDR3 region has the DNA TGTGCCAGCATAGGGGTTACAGATACGCAGTATTTT. Translation gives CASIGVTDTQYF.

This CDR3 reads CATSQGQGVEQYF. The CDR3 nucleotides are TGTGCCACCTCGCAGGGACAGGGGGTCGAGCAGTACTTC. The chain combines TRBV5-6 with TRBJ2-7, with 11 bases identical to TRBD1. Germline assignment: CDR1 SGHDT and CDR2 YYEEEE. V dropped 9 bases and J dropped 6; count of bases not matched to a gene: 8. The CDR3 is made up of 13 amino acids.